The 26 T cell receptor beta chains below all came from one sample that was sequenced in a study of response to subunit inactivated influenza vaccine. From the RT-PCR reads, TCRdb called clonotypes with MiXCR, one entry per CDR3 protein. The sample records 500,000 to 750,000 distinct CDR3 sequences, approximately 15% being singletons. Here the sequenced sample was PBMCs from blood, taken 11 to 12 days after vaccination. All receptors come from a man in his fifties or sixties who received an inactivated influenza vaccine.

This chain links TRBV20-1 with TRBJ1-2; D not resolved. The CDR3 runs 15 residues. In germline, CDR1 is DFQATT, CDR2 SNEGSKA (reference sequence). The V end lost 2 bases, the J end lost 4 bases, and 17 bases lay between the germline ends. The CDR3 coding sequence is TGCAGTGCTAGAAGGTGGCAGGCCAACGGCTATGGCTACACCTTC. Amino acids: CSARRWQANGYGYTF.

Only a few counts were recorded for this clonotype. V gene TRBV18 combines with J gene TRBJ2-7; a weak D match, TRBD2 (5 bases). From germline, CDR1 is KGHSH and CDR2 LQKENI. The length of the CDR3 is 16 residues. V lost 1 base to trimming and J lost 1 base, with 14 bases between them. The CDR3 DNA reads as TGTGCCAGCTCACCACGCCCGGAGGTAAGGTCCTACGAGCAGTACTTC. Protein product: CASSPRPEVRSYEQYF.

CDR3 nucleotides: TGCAGTGCTAGAGAGGACATGAGAACCAGCTCCTATAATTCACCCCTCCACTTT. This encodes CSAREDMRTSSYNSPLHF. This sequence joins TRBV20-1 and TRBJ1-6; maybe TRBD1 (5 bases). Germline CDR1 and CDR2: DFQATT and SNEGSKA (reference sequence). The length of the CDR3 is 18 residues. V dropped 0 bases and J dropped 0 bases, with 15 bases sitting between them.

This sequence joins TRBV10-3 and TRBJ2-7; TRBD2 agrees at 10 bases. The CDR3 is 14 amino acids. CDR1 is ENHRY, CDR2 SYGVKD, per germline. V dropped 7 bases and J dropped 4; count of bases not matched to a gene: 7. The CDR3 sequence: CAIKEPSGGYEQYF. DNA for the CDR3: TGTGCCATCAAGGAGCCTAGCGGGGGATACGAGCAGTACTTC.

For this clonotype: Just one base apart from a much larger clone, this may be a read error. This chain joins TRBV6-5 and TRBJ2-3; D is unclear. Germline lookup yields CDR1 MNHEY and CDR2 SVGAGI. V gave up 6 bases and J gave up 5 bases, with 6 bases separating them. The CDR3 extends over 11 amino acids. CDR3 loop: CASRLVDTQYF. As DNA, the CDR3 is TGTGCCAGCAGATTAGTAGATACGCAGTATTTT.

This sequence joins TRBV6-2 or TRBV6-3 and TRBJ2-4; D might be TRBD2 (6 bases). The CDR3 sequence is 16 residues long. CDR1 MNHEY and CDR2 SVGEGT come from the germline V gene. V was clipped by 7 bases and J by 5 bases, with 21 bases between them. The CDR3 reads CASTIAGGFGENIQYF. CDR3 nucleotides: TGTGCCAGCACGATAGCAGGAGGGTTTGGGGAAAACATTCAGTACTTC.

This clonotype was recorded a few times. The rearrangement uses TRBV27 and TRBJ1-6; the match to TRBD1 covers 8 bases. CDR1 and CDR2 (germline): MNHEY, SMNVEV (reference sequence). The CDR3 covers 13 residues. The trim removed 3 bases at V and 8 bases at J, leaving 0 bases unmatched. CDR3 in DNA: TGTGCCAGCAGTTTGACAGGGGATTCACCCCTCCACTTT. Encoded protein: CASSLTGDSPLHF.

The sample holds many counts of this clonotype. The chain carries TRBV15 and TRBJ2-3; possible D gene TRBD2, 6 bases. The CDR3 contains 14 residues. The V end lost 2 bases, the J end lost 9 bases, and 15 bases lay between the germline ends. CDR1 LNHNV and CDR2 YYDKDF come from the germline V gene (reference sequence). CDR3 protein: CATSRPEAGGTQYF. CDR3 nucleotide sequence: TGTGCCACCAGCAGACCAGAGGCCGGGGGAACGCAGTATTTT.

The V gene is TRBV7-9, the J gene TRBJ2-5, with D tentatively TRBD1 (6 bases). The CDR3 runs 16 residues. Per germline, CDR1 SEHNR and CDR2 FQNEAQ (reference sequence). V was clipped by 4 bases and J by 0 bases, with 15 bases between them. The CDR3 loop is CASSSRDKGYQETQYF. CDR3 in DNA: TGTGCCAGCAGCTCCCGGGACAAGGGGTACCAAGAGACCCAGTACTTC.

CDR3 DNA sequence: TGTGCCAGCAGCCGACAGGGGGCTGGGGAGCAGTACTTC. It translates to CASSRQGAGEQYF. This rearrangement joins TRBV3-1 to TRBJ2-7, with 10 bases fitting TRBD1. The V gene's germline CDR1 is LGHDT and CDR2 YNNKEL (reference sequence). The ends lost 4 bases at V and 7 bases at J; junction bases unmatched: 4. The CDR3 is 13 residues long.

This chain uses TRBV20-1 with TRBJ1-2; 9 bases are shared with TRBD1. Germline V CDR1 and CDR2: DFQATT, SNEGSKA (reference sequence). J gave up 4 bases and V 2 bases, and 8 bases lay outside the gene matches. The CDR3 is 15 residues long. CDR3 sequence reads: CSARTDRGSFYGYTF. CDR3 in DNA: TGCAGTGCTAGAACCGACAGGGGGAGTTTCTATGGCTACACCTTC.

V gene TRBV7-9 combines with J gene TRBJ2-1; 7 positions agree with TRBD1. The CDR3 spans 17 residues. V dropped 3 bases and J dropped 0; count of bases not matched to a gene: 8. Germline V gene sequence: CDR1 SEHNR, CDR2 FQNEAQ (reference sequence). CDR3 residues: CASSLPLTGSSYNEQFF. The DNA for the CDR3 is TGTGCCAGCAGCTTGCCCCTGACAGGGAGCTCCTACAATGAGCAGTTCTTC.

The chain combines TRBV7-8 with TRBJ2-5; tentative D call: TRBD1 (5 bases). Germline values: CDR1 SGHVS, CDR2 FQNEAQ. The CDR3 covers 12 residues. Trimming left V 6 bases short and J 5 bases short, with 10 bases between. DNA for the CDR3: TGTGCCAGCAGGTGGGGCGCGGAGACCCAGTACTTC. Amino acids: CASRWGAETQYF.

The chain is built from TRBV20-1 and TRBJ2-7; 10 positions match TRBD1. Germline values: CDR1 DFQATT, CDR2 SNEGSKA (reference sequence). The CDR3 totals 13 residues. Trimming at V came to 6 bases and at J to 4 bases, leaving 6 bases not matched to a gene. DNA of the CDR3: TGCAGTGCCGACCGGGACAGGGGATACGAGCAGTACTTC. The encoded protein is CSADRDRGYEQYF.

This clonotype was seen more than once but under ten times. V is TRBV12-3 or TRBV12-4 and J is TRBJ2-3; 8 nucleotides agree with TRBD2. There are 14 residues in the CDR3. V was clipped by 3 bases and J by 4 bases; unmatched bases: 3. CDR3 bases: TGTGCCAGCAGTTTTGCGGGGGGACCAGATACGCAGTATTTT. It specifies CASSFAGGPDTQYF.

The sample holds a few counts of this clonotype. The V gene is TRBV28, the J gene TRBJ1-1, with D perhaps matching TRBD1 (6 bases). V was pared by 7 bases and J by 0 bases, with 15 bases between. The CDR3 has 15 residues. CDR1 MDHEN and CDR2 SYDVKM come from the germline V gene. The CDR3 region is CASTIGGTMNTEAFF. Written as DNA, the CDR3 is TGTGCCAGCACCATAGGGGGGACGATGAACACTGAAGCTTTCTTT. The full variable domain, its missing parts supplied by reference TRBV28 and TRBJ1-1, is DVKVTQSSRYLVKRTGEKVFLECVQDMDHENMFWYRQDPGLGLRLIYFSYDVKMKEKGDIPEGYSVSREKKERFSLILESASTNQTSMYLCASTIGGTMNTEAFFGQGTRLTVV.

The chain combines TRBV28 with TRBJ2-3; weak D call: TRBD1 (6 bases). Germline V CDR1 and CDR2: MDHEN, SYDVKM. Trimming took off 6 bases at V and 3 bases at J, with 10 bases between the two ends. The CDR3 covers 13 residues. The CDR3: CASSRDKTDTQYF. The CDR3 region has the DNA TGTGCCAGCAGCCGGGACAAGACAGATACGCAGTATTTT.

The V and J genes are TRBV12-3 or TRBV12-4 and TRBJ2-7; D gene uncertain. Trimming left V 4 bases short and J 5 bases short, with 18 bases between. This CDR3 comprises 15 residues. This CDR3 reads CASSSSSGPRNEQYF. CDR3 DNA: TGTGCCAGCAGTTCGTCCTCCGGGCCACGGAACGAGCAGTACTTC.

A note on this clonotype: At one boundary the junction diverges from the germline segment, which might be a read error. This chain links TRBV15 with TRBJ1-6; 9 nucleotides match TRBD1. CDR1 and CDR2 (germline): LNHNV, YYDKDF (reference sequence). The CDR3 runs 16 residues. The CDR3 loop is CATSTKQGAYSSPLHF. The DNA of the CDR3 is TGTGCCACCAGCACTAAACAGGGGGCCTATAGTTCACCCCTCCACTTT.

The chain has TRBV2 and TRBJ2-7, with D hard to call. Trimming shortened V by 6 bases and J by 6 bases, and 12 bases separated the two germline ends. Germline V lookup: CDR1 SNHLY, CDR2 FYNNEI. The CDR3 loop spans 12 amino acids. The DNA of the CDR3 is TGTGCCAGCAGGTCCACGACGGTCGAGCAGTACTTC. Residues: CASRSTTVEQYF.

This clonotype was counted between two and nine times. The chain is built from TRBV5-1 and TRBJ2-7; 8 bases line up with TRBD2. Per the germline V gene, CDR1 is SGHRS and CDR2 is YFSETQ. The CDR3 contains 16 residues. V was pared by 3 bases and J by 0 bases, with 8 bases of the junction left unmatched. Here the CDR3 reads CASSSFSGTSSYEQYF. CDR3 bases: TGCGCCAGCAGCTCCTTTAGCGGGACGAGCTCCTACGAGCAGTACTTC.

This rearrangement joins TRBV4-3 to TRBJ2-7; TRBD2 is a possible D gene (5 bases). Trimming removed 1 base from V and 4 bases from J, with 11 bases in between. Germline V gene lookup returns CDR1 LGHNA and CDR2 YSLEER. CDR3 length: 14 amino acids. This CDR3 is CASSQGSGVYEQYF. CDR3 coding DNA: TGCGCCAGCAGCCAAGGTTCCGGGGTGTACGAGCAGTACTTC.

This chain connects TRBV27 to TRBJ1-6; D is undetermined. Trimming removed 3 bases at V and 6 bases at J, with 6 bases between. The CDR3 is 13 residues long. CDR1 and CDR2 (germline): MNHEY, SMNVEV (reference sequence). The CDR3 reads CASSFPSNSPLHF. DNA for the CDR3: TGTGCCAGCAGTTTTCCTAGTAATTCACCCCTCCACTTT.

This clonotype was seen a few times. The rearrangement uses TRBV11-2 and TRBJ2-7, with D perhaps given as TRBD1 or TRBD2 (6 bases each). Deletions cut 5 bases from V and 0 bases from J, with 14 bases between. Germline assignment: CDR1 SGHAT and CDR2 FQNNGV. The CDR3 is 15 amino acids. The CDR3, as DNA: TGTGCCAGCAGCCCCAGGGAGGACAGCTCCTACGAGCAGTACTTC. It encodes CASSPREDSSYEQYF.

This sequence joins TRBV12-3 or TRBV12-4 and TRBJ2-4; the D gene is possibly TRBD2 (5 bases). The V and J ends lost 6 bases and 4 bases respectively, with 13 bases between them. This CDR3 has 14 residues. This chain's CDR3 is CASSPEADKNIQYF. The DNA for the CDR3 is TGTGCCAGCAGCCCGGAGGCTGATAAAAACATTCAGTACTTC.

The chain employs TRBV10-3 and TRBJ2-7; D gene uncertain. The germline V gene encodes CDR1 ENHRY and CDR2 SYGVKD. The CDR3 consists of 14 residues. V was trimmed by 3 bases and J by 1 base, leaving 10 bases between them. CDR3 bases: TGTGCCATCAGTGAATTACGGCAGTCCTACGAGCAGTACTTC. The encoded protein is CAISELRQSYEQYF.